This T cell receptor beta chain was documented in a study of tumor-infiltrating lymphocytes in primary liver carcinoma. Study-wide background: The study enrolled male and female patients aged 30 to 69 years.

Per the germline V gene, CDR1 is SGHRS and CDR2 is YFSETQ. V lost 7 bases and J lost 0, with 7 bases in between. The CDR3 totals 13 residues. The approximately 20-31 mg bulk tissue piece was not sorted before simultaneous RNA and DNA extraction. TCR beta cDNA was prepared out of roughly 450 ng total RNA by means of a constant-region primer. ARM-PCR, slightly modified, supplied the TCR beta libraries through three nested multiplex PCR rounds. Two initial PCR rounds of about 10 cycles each paired TRBV1-TRBV30 forward primers with a C-beta reverse primer. Each CDR3 protein gets one entry after TCRdb re-called the multiplex PCR reads with MiXCR. This sample has about 66,000 distinct CDR3 sequences, with 71% found just once. Comments on this clonotype: Its antigen is not known. This sequence may be a read error, since a much larger clone differs from it by one base.

Findings and caveats of the study: Merely about 8-24% of top clones occurred in all five tumor regions. With p = 0.039, the top-250-clone fraction in tumors significantly exceeded that in blood. Tumor-blood pairs (like tumor-adjacent pairs) overlapped less than tumor region pairs did.

The specimen was liver tumor tissue from sampling region 4. As for subset: tumor region T4, right-lateral pole. The chain is built from TRBV5-1 and TRBJ2-2; D is undetermined. This clonotype was obtained from a man aged 35 to 55 with primary liver carcinoma and hepatitis B virus infection. The chain's CDR3 is CASGTANTGELFF. CDR3 nucleotides: TGCGCCAGCGGAACAGCGAACACCGGGGAGCTGTTTTTT.